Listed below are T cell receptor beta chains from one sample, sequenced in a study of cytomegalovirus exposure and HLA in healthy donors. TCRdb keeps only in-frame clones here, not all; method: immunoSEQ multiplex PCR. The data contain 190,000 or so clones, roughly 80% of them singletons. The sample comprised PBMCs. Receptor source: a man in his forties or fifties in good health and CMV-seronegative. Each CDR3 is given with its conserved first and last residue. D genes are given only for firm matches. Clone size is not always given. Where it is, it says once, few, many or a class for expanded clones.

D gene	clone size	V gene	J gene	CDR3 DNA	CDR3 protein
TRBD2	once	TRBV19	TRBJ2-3	TGTGCCAGTCTGCTTACTAGCGGGGGTAAAGATACGCAGTATTTT	CASLLTSGGKDTQYF
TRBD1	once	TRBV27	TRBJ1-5	TGTGCCAGCAGTTCTCACGGACAGGTTTATCAGCCCCAGCATTTT	CASSSHGQVYQPQHF
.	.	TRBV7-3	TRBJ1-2	TGTGCCAGCAGCTCCTCAGCAGGGGATCGCTACACCTTC	CASSSSAGDRYTF
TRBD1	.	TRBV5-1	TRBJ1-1	TGCGCCAGCAGCTTGGAAACAGGGGGCGGGGGGACTGAAGCTTTCTTT	CASSLETGGGGTEAFF
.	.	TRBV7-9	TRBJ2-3	TGTGCCAGCAGCCTCGGGAGACGCACAGATACGCAGTATTTT	CASSLGRRTDTQYF
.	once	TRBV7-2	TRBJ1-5	TGTGCCAGCAGCTTAGGTTCAGCCAGGCTGCACCATCAGCCCCAGCATTTT	CASSLGSARLHHQPQHF
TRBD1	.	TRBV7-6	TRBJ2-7	TGTGCCAGCAGCTCGCTCGGACAGGGAATTTTCTACGAGCAGTACTTC	CASSSLGQGIFYEQYF
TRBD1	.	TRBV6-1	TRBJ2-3	TGTGCCAGCAGTGATGCGCAGGGGGCCCCAGATACGCAGTATTTT	CASSDAQGAPDTQYF
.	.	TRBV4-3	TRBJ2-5	TGCGCCAGCAGCCAAGGTCCCCTACAAGAGACCCAGTACTTC	CASSQGPLQETQYF
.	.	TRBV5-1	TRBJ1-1	TGCGCCAGCAGCCCCTCCGGGGGATTGGTCGAAGCTTTCTTT	CASSPSGGLVEAFF
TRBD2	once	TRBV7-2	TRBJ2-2	TGTGCCAGCAGCTCCCACGGGGGGACCAACACCGGGGAGCTGTTTTTT	CASSSHGGTNTGELFF
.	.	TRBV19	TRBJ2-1	TGTGCCAGTACCATCTCCCTGGGGGCCGCCAATGAGCAGTTCTTC	CASTISLGAANEQFF
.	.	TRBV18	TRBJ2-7	TGTGCCAGCTCACCAGATCGGCTAGTAGTCGAGCAGTACTTC	CASSPDRLVVEQYF
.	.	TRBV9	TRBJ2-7	TGTGCCAGCGCCCGATATCTCTCGGACAGAACCTACGAGCAGTACTTC	CASARYLSDRTYEQYF
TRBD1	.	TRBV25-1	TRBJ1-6	TGTGCCAGCAGTATGACAGGGAGTTTCTCACCCCTCCACTTT	CASSMTGSFSPLHF
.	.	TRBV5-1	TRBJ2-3	TGCGCCAGCAGCTTGGGTGGACAGTCTAGCACAGATACGCAGTATTTT	CASSLGGQSSTDTQYF
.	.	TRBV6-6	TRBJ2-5	TGTGCCAGCAGTTACTCGACAGACCAAGAGACCCAGTACTTC	CASSYSTDQETQYF
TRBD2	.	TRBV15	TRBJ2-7	TGTGCCACCGGGCTGCACAGGGGACTAGCGGGAGGCTCCTACGAGCAGTACTTC	CATGLHRGLAGGSYEQYF
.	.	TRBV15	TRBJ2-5	TGTGCCACCAGCAGGCGAAGGGGCCAAGAGACCCAGTACTTC	CATSRRRGQETQYF